Each of the 21 T cell receptor beta chains below was sequenced from the same sample in a study of T-cell memory formation after mild COVID-19. Via MiXCR, TCRdb re-called the 5' RACE reads, giving one row per CDR3 protein. The sample lists fewer than 650,000 distinct CDR3 sequences; roughly 22% were seen once. Sequencing input: PBMCs or a T cell subset sorted from them (not recorded which). All receptors come from an adult woman who had mild COVID-19 (a few samples of this study predate the infection). Cell type and time point are not known.

The chain has TRBV24-1 and TRBJ2-3, with a tentative D call TRBD2 (6 bases). The CDR3 is made up of 14 amino acids. V was pared by 7 bases and J by 1 base, with 11 bases between. Germline loops: CDR1 KGHDR, CDR2 SFDVKD. CDR3 sequence: CATRRTTGTDTQYF. Here the CDR3 DNA reads TGTGCCACCAGGCGGACTACCGGCACAGATACGCAGTATTTT.

The chain employs TRBV6-5 and TRBJ2-6, with 9 nucleotides matching TRBD1. The V and J ends lost 3 bases and 2 bases, in that order; junction bases with no gene match: 11. Germline loops: CDR1 MNHEY, CDR2 SVGAGI. CDR3 length: 19 residues. The CDR3 reads CASSYRWDRAWAGANVLTF. The CDR3, as DNA: TGTGCCAGCAGTTATCGTTGGGACAGGGCTTGGGCTGGGGCCAACGTCCTGACTTTC.

The chain employs TRBV7-6 and TRBJ2-2; perhaps D is TRBD1 or TRBD2 (6 bases each). V lost 4 bases to trimming and J lost 8 bases, with 23 bases between them. The CDR3 is made up of 17 amino acids. Germline V lookup: CDR1 SGHVS, CDR2 FNYEAQ. The CDR3 DNA sequence: TGTGCCAGCAGCTCCATCCCCGTCGGGGGCGGTGGAGGGGAGCTGTTTTTT. It encodes CASSSIPVGGGGGELFF. The full variable domain, rest sourced from reference TRBV7-6 and TRBJ2-2, is GAGVSQSPRYKVTKRGQDVALRCDPISGHVSLYWYRQALGQGPEFLTYFNYEAQQDKSGLPNDRFSAERPEGSISTLTIQRTEQRDSAMYRCASSSIPVGGGGGELFFGEGSRLTVL.

The rearrangement uses TRBV20-1 and TRBJ2-3; TRBD2 aligns across 8 bases. The V and J ends lost 0 bases and 9 bases, in that order; junction bases with no gene match: 8. This CDR3 is 14 amino acids long. CDR1 is DFQATT and CDR2 is SNEGSKA in the germline V gene (reference sequence). CDR3 sequence (DNA): TGCAGTGCTAGAGATCAGCAGCGGGAGTTGACGCAGTATTTT. Translated: CSARDQQRELTQYF.

This clonotype was observed a few times. The chain carries TRBV2 and TRBJ2-1; 9 bases match TRBD1. There are 15 residues in the CDR3. From germline, CDR1 is SNHLY and CDR2 FYNNEI. V dropped 11 bases and J dropped 10; count of bases not matched to a gene: 18. The CDR3 bases are TGTGCCGGAACGAACAGGGGGCCTGGGTTGATCGAGCAGTTCTTC. This gives the protein CAGTNRGPGLIEQFF.

This chain links TRBV18 with TRBJ2-4; 8 nucleotides match TRBD2. V gave up 3 bases and J gave up 16 bases; unmatched junction bases: 11. Germline values: CDR1 KGHSH, CDR2 LQKENI. This CDR3 contains 13 residues. CDR3 amino acids: CASSPPGGAEFYF. CDR3 nucleotides: TGTGCCAGCTCACCTCCGGGGGGGGCCGAGTTCTACTTC.

The CDR3 loop is CASSLALRDGGYTF. CDR3 coding DNA: TGTGCCAGCAGTTTAGCGCTCCGGGACGGTGGCTACACCTTC. The genes are TRBV12-3 or TRBV12-4 and TRBJ1-2, with D tentatively TRBD1 (5 bases). V lost 0 bases and J 7 bases, leaving 12 bases between the germline ends. This CDR3 has 14 residues.

This clonotype was counted once. The chain uses TRBV3-1 and TRBJ2-7; 11 bases fit TRBD2. J gave up 5 bases and V 4 bases, and 7 bases lay outside the gene matches. This CDR3 region has 15 residues. Germline V gene sequence: CDR1 LGHDT, CDR2 YNNKEL (reference sequence). CDR3 bases: TGTGCCAGCAGCCCCCCGCTAGCGGGAGGCCACGAGCAGTACTTC. Protein product: CASSPPLAGGHEQYF.

The chain couples TRBV6-6 to TRBJ2-5, with D perhaps assigned TRBD1 or TRBD2 (5 bases each). The V gene's germline CDR1 is MNHNY and CDR2 SVGAGI (reference sequence). The CDR3 runs to 15 residues. V was shortened by 5 bases and J by 5 bases, with 18 bases between the two germline ends. The CDR3, as DNA: TGTGCCAGCAGTAACCGGGACCTGGGCTGGGAGACCCAGTACTTC. Translating it yields CASSNRDLGWETQYF.

This clonotype was picked up many times. This chain links TRBV7-2 with TRBJ1-5, with TRBD1 matching over 9 bases. The CDR3 length is 14 residues. The V gene's germline CDR1 is SGHTA and CDR2 FQGNSA. Trimming cost V 3 bases and J 4 bases; bases outside gene matches: 1. The CDR3 protein is CASSLDRGNQPQHF. The CDR3 nucleotides are TGTGCCAGCAGCTTGGACAGGGGTAATCAGCCCCAGCATTTT.

This clonotype was observed a handful of times. The rearrangement joins TRBV6-1 to TRBJ2-3; 8 positions match TRBD2. CDR3 length: 17 residues. V was clipped by 0 bases and J by 3 bases; unmatched bases: 8. Looked up from germline, CDR1 is MNHNS and CDR2 is SASEGT. Here the CDR3 DNA reads TGTGCCAGCAGTGAAGCCCATAGCGGGATGGGAACAGATACGCAGTATTTT. The encoded protein is CASSEAHSGMGTDTQYF.

The gene calls are TRBV6-1 and TRBJ1-2; 7 bases fit TRBD1. This CDR3 has 15 amino acids. V gave up 1 base and J gave up 4 bases; unmatched junction bases: 6. From germline, CDR1 is MNHNS and CDR2 SASEGT. Here the CDR3 reads CASSEGRGIGYGYTF. CDR3 bases: TGTGCCAGCAGTGAAGGCAGGGGGATTGGCTATGGCTACACCTTC.

CDR3 in amino acids: CATSRATSSGELFF. The CDR3 DNA reads TGTGCCACCAGCAGAGCTACTAGCTCCGGGGAGCTGTTTTTT. The rearrangement joins TRBV15 to TRBJ2-2; possible D gene TRBD2, 6 bases. CDR1 LNHNV and CDR2 YYDKDF come from the germline V gene (reference sequence). This CDR3 has 14 residues. Trimming pared 1 base from V and 6 bases from J, leaving 9 bases between. Full variable domain (remainder filled in from reference TRBV15 and TRBJ2-2): DAMVIQNPRYQVTQFGKPVTLSCSQTLNHNVMYWYQQKSSQAPKLLFHYYDKDFNNEADTPDNFQSRRPNTSFCFLDIRSPGLGDTAMYLCATSRATSSGELFFGEGSRLTVL.

The chain couples TRBV25-1 to TRBJ2-5, with a possible D match to TRBD2 (5 bases). CDR1 MGHDK and CDR2 SYGVNS come from the germline V gene. Trimming took 3 bases from V and 9 from J, leaving 11 bases between them. There are 12 residues in the CDR3. CDR3 sequence reads: CASSDWKRAQYF. CDR3 sequence (DNA): TGTGCCAGCAGTGACTGGAAGAGGGCCCAGTACTTC.

This clonotype was recorded a few times. The gene calls are TRBV20-1 and TRBJ2-2, with D tentatively TRBD1 or TRBD2 (6 bases each). V gave up 2 bases and J gave up 7 bases, with 14 bases separating them. CDR3 length: 14 residues. Germline CDR1 is DFQATT and CDR2 is SNEGSKA (reference sequence). For the CDR3, the DNA is TGCAGTGCTAGATTGTCGGGGGCCGACGGGGAGCTGTTTTTT. Encoded protein: CSARLSGADGELFF.

This clonotype was detected only a few times. The V call is TRBV12-3 or TRBV12-4, the J call TRBJ2-1, with 7 positions matching TRBD2. The CDR3 spans 16 residues. Trimming cost V 5 bases and J 7 bases; bases outside gene matches: 14. The CDR3 DNA is TGTGCCAGCAGTCCGCGGCGGGGGACTTCGTCTAATGAGCAGTTCTTC. Translating it yields CASSPRRGTSSNEQFF.

This clonotype was seen a few times. The J gene is TRBJ2-2, the V gene TRBV6-5; D gene unclear. The CDR3 consists of 14 residues. Per the germline V gene, CDR1 is MNHEY and CDR2 is SVGAGI. Trimming left V 8 bases short and J 2 bases short, with 12 bases between. CDR3 sequence reads: CASLSPGNTGELFF. CDR3 sequence (DNA): TGTGCCAGCCTAAGCCCAGGAAACACCGGGGAGCTGTTTTTT.

The CDR3 here is CSAPGSHSYNEQFF. The CDR3 nucleotides are TGCAGTGCCCCGGGGTCTCACTCCTACAATGAGCAGTTCTTC. V gene TRBV20-1 combines with J gene TRBJ2-1; a possible D gene is TRBD2 (5 bases). CDR3 length: 14 amino acids. Germline-derived CDR1 and CDR2 are DFQATT and SNEGSKA (reference sequence). V was pared by 6 bases and J by 0 bases, with 12 bases between.

In this sample, this clonotype turned up a few times. V usage is TRBV10-3 and J usage is TRBJ2-5; D call uncertain. Trimming took off 10 bases at V and 3 bases at J, with 12 bases between the two ends. Germline V gene data show CDR1 as ENHRY and CDR2 as SYGVKD. The CDR3 sequence is 12 residues long. The CDR3 region is CATGGQKETQYF. DNA for the CDR3: TGTGCCACTGGCGGTCAGAAAGAGACCCAGTACTTC.

This clonotype turned up a few times. J is TRBJ2-1 and V is TRBV12-3 or TRBV12-4; D gene ambiguous. Trimming cost V 5 bases and J 12 bases, with 14 bases left between them. This CDR3 comprises 12 residues. The CDR3 bases are TGTGCCAGCAGTCGTGACCCCGGTGGGCAGTTCTTC. Translated: CASSRDPGGQFF.

This clonotype was detected only a few times. The CDR3 DNA reads as TGTGCCAGCAGCTCCCGACAGGGTCAGGATCAGCCCCAGCATTTT. Protein: CASSSRQGQDQPQHF. The chain couples TRBV7-6 to TRBJ1-5; TRBD1 agrees at 7 bases. The CDR3 is made up of 15 amino acids. Germline V lookup: CDR1 SGHVS, CDR2 FNYEAQ. The V segment lost 4 bases and the J segment 5 bases; nucleotides outside the gene matches: 8.